Below, 18 T cell receptor beta chains from the same sample are listed, as sequenced in a study of T-cell memory formation after mild COVID-19. TCRdb ran MiXCR on the 5' RACE reads and lists one entry per CDR3 protein. The data contain around 470,000 distinct CDR3 sequences, about 20% of them seen just once; the ten biggest clones take up 8.4%. Sequenced material: PBMCs or a T cell subset sorted from them (not recorded which). The origin of the receptors is an adult woman who had mild COVID-19 (a few samples of this study predate the infection). Cell type and time point are not known.

The rearrangement joins TRBV6-5 to TRBJ2-2; maybe TRBD2 (7 bases). With 11 bases removed from V and 6 bases from J, the gap between germline ends came to 22 bases. Germline loops: CDR1 MNHEY, CDR2 SVGAGI. This CDR3 has 15 residues. DNA of the CDR3: TGTGCCGCAAGGAGGAGTGGGGGGGGCGCCGGGGAGCTGTTTTTT. Its translation is CAARRSGGGAGELFF.

The chain links TRBV20-1 to TRBJ1-5; a weak D match, TRBD1 (5 bases). The CDR3 has 13 residues. V was shortened by 5 bases and J by 4 bases, with 12 bases between the two germline ends. Germline CDR1 is DFQATT and CDR2 is SNEGSKA (reference sequence). This CDR3 is CSASRDFNQPQHF. CDR3 nucleotide sequence: TGCAGTGCTTCTCGGGACTTTAATCAGCCCCAGCATTTT.

This sequence joins TRBV12-3 or TRBV12-4 and TRBJ1-6; a possible D gene is TRBD1 (5 bases). This CDR3 contains 12 residues. V was clipped by 10 bases and J by 10 bases, with 14 bases between them. The CDR3: CATEPGDSPLHF. The CDR3 nucleotides are TGTGCCACCGAACCCGGGGACTCACCCCTCCACTTT.

This rearrangement joins TRBV12-3 or TRBV12-4 to TRBJ2-5, with 14 bases identical to TRBD2. This CDR3 comprises 17 residues. V dropped 6 bases and J dropped 2; count of bases not matched to a gene: 8. The chain's CDR3 is CASSPRLAGGGQETQYF. CDR3 coding DNA: TGTGCCAGCAGCCCTCGACTAGCGGGAGGGGGGCAAGAGACCCAGTACTTC.

This clonotype was recorded at least ten times. The chain combines TRBV9 with TRBJ2-5; D remains ambiguous. CDR3 length: 12 amino acids. V was trimmed by 5 bases and J by 3 bases, leaving 8 bases between them. Germline values: CDR1 SGDLS, CDR2 YYNGEE. The CDR3 region has the DNA TGTGCCAGCAGGGGCGATGAAGAGACCCAGTACTTC. The encoded protein is CASRGDEETQYF.

This clonotype was observed a handful of times. V is TRBV6-5 and J is TRBJ2-5, with D maybe TRBD2 (6 bases). Trimming removed 2 bases at V and 5 bases at J, with 15 bases between. This CDR3 has 15 amino acids. Germline CDR1 MNHEY, CDR2 SVGAGI. The CDR3 here is CASSYDTGVEETQYF. The CDR3 region has the DNA TGTGCCAGCAGTTACGATACGGGGGTCGAGGAGACCCAGTACTTC.

The gene calls are TRBV5-4 and TRBJ2-3; perhaps TRBD2 as D (7 bases). V was pared by 4 bases and J by 4 bases, with 16 bases between. Germline V gives CDR1 SGHNT, CDR2 YYREEE (reference sequence). This CDR3 region has 15 residues. The CDR3 DNA follows: TGTGCCAGCAGCCGTAGCGGAGGGGGGGCAGATACGCAGTATTTT. Encoded protein: CASSRSGGGADTQYF. The variable domain in full, completed from reference TRBV5-4 and TRBJ2-3, reads ETGVTQSPTHLIKTRGQQVTLRCSSQSGHNTVSWYQQALGQGPQFIFQYYREEENGRGNFPPRFSGLQFPNYSSELNVNALELDDSALYLCASSRSGGGADTQYFGPGTRLTVL.

This clonotype was detected a few times. The chain uses TRBV6-5 and TRBJ2-7; D call uncertain. In germline, CDR1 is MNHEY, CDR2 SVGAGI. The CDR3 length is 14 residues. The ends were cut back, 2 bases at V and 0 bases at J, with 8 bases in the middle. The CDR3 here is CASSYGVGSYEQYF. The CDR3 bases are TGTGCCAGCAGTTACGGAGTAGGCTCCTACGAGCAGTACTTC.

A few counts support this clonotype. V and J are TRBV7-2 and TRBJ1-2; a weak D match, TRBD1 (5 bases). CDR1 is SGHTA and CDR2 is FQGNSA in the germline V gene. The V and J ends lost 6 bases and 1 base respectively, with 12 bases between them. CDR3 length: 14 residues. The CDR3 DNA reads as TGTGCCAGCAGGCCCGGGGCCCTTAACTATGGCTACACCTTC. This codes for CASRPGALNYGYTF.

This clonotype was picked up a small number of times. CDR3 sequence (DNA): TGTGCCAGCAGTCATGGGACAGGGGCCTATGGCTACACCTTC. This codes for CASSHGTGAYGYTF. The V gene is TRBV6-5, the J gene TRBJ1-2; TRBD1 aligns across 10 bases. Germline assignment: CDR1 MNHEY and CDR2 SVGAGI. The CDR3 length is 14 residues. The junction had 4 bases not matched to a gene; V was cut back by 5 bases and J by 4 bases.

This rearrangement joins TRBV30 to TRBJ2-5; TRBD2 is a possible D gene (6 bases). The CDR3 length is 15 residues. The germline gives CDR1 GTSNPN, CDR2 SVGIG (reference sequence). Trimming pared 3 bases from V and 5 bases from J, leaving 19 bases between. As DNA, the CDR3 is TGTGCCTGGAGCACCCGGGGGACCCGGAGGGAGACCCAGTACTTC. It yields the protein CAWSTRGTRRETQYF.

There are a few counts of this clonotype. V gene TRBV2 combines with J gene TRBJ2-1; 11 bases align to TRBD1. Germline V lookup: CDR1 SNHLY, CDR2 FYNNEI. This CDR3 contains 16 residues. V shed 7 bases, J shed 7 bases, and the junction held 12 bases outside the gene matches. For the CDR3, the DNA is TGTGCCAGCACCGCGGAGGGGACAGGGGGTGGAAATGAGCAGTTCTTC. It is translated as CASTAEGTGGGNEQFF.

This clonotype was found a few times. The chain links TRBV14 to TRBJ1-6; D not certain. Trimming removed 4 bases from V and 1 base from J, with 11 bases in between. The CDR3 runs to 16 residues. Germline-derived CDR1 and CDR2 are SGHDN and FVKESK. CDR3 DNA sequence: TGTGCCAGCAGCCTTATGGGAGGTTCCTATAATTCACCCCTCCACTTT. Translated, it gives CASSLMGGSYNSPLHF.

The rearrangement uses TRBV7-7 and TRBJ2-2, with D perhaps TRBD2 (5 bases). Germline V lookup: CDR1 SSHAT, CDR2 FNYEAQ (reference sequence). Trimming removed 2 bases at V and 3 bases at J, with 10 bases between. The CDR3 is 15 amino acids. CDR3 sequence (DNA): TGTGCCAGCAGCTTACTCAGGAGGCACACCGGGGAGCTGTTTTTT. This codes for CASSLLRRHTGELFF.

This chain links TRBV7-3 with TRBJ2-1; 7 bases map to TRBD1. From germline, CDR1 is SGHTA and CDR2 FQGTGA. After removal of 5 bases from V and 0 bases from J, the junction contained 4 bases not matched to a gene. The CDR3 is 15 amino acids. Here the CDR3 DNA reads TGTGCCAGCAGCACAGGGGCTAGCTCCTACAATGAGCAGTTCTTC. Its translation: CASSTGASSYNEQFF.

This clonotype was detected only a few times. The chain links TRBV6-5 to TRBJ1-2; D is ambiguous. Between the trimmed V and J ends, which lost 1 base and 2 bases, there was a span of 8 bases. Germline CDR1 and CDR2: MNHEY and SVGAGI. This CDR3 region has 14 residues. CDR3 amino acids: CASSYYRENYGYTF. CDR3 nucleotides: TGTGCCAGCAGTTACTATAGAGAGAACTATGGCTACACCTTC.

Only a few counts were recorded for this clonotype. J is TRBJ1-2 and V is TRBV4-3; D unclear. The CDR3 has 13 residues. V lost 3 bases and J 8 bases, leaving 13 bases between the germline ends. Germline-derived CDR1 and CDR2 are LGHNA and YSLEER. CDR3 sequence: CASSHTSTAGYTF. CDR3 nucleotides: TGCGCCAGCAGCCATACATCCACAGCAGGCTACACCTTC.

V usage is TRBV5-4 and J usage is TRBJ2-1, with 9 positions matching TRBD2. V dropped 6 bases and J dropped 6; count of bases not matched to a gene: 10. The CDR3 spans 15 residues. Germline CDR1 and CDR2: SGHNT and YYREEE (reference sequence). CDR3 in DNA: TGTGCCAGCAATGGGCTAGCGGGGCCTCTCAATGAGCAGTTCTTC. As protein: CASNGLAGPLNEQFF.